The 24 T cell receptor beta chains presented below share a single source sample, sequenced in a study of patients and donors after allogeneic stem cell transplantation. TCRdb fed the RT-PCR reads into MiXCR, producing one record per CDR3 protein. This sample has about 200,000 distinct CDR3 sequences; 41% occur once, and the top ten carry approximately 30%. The sequenced sample consisted of blood, either unsorted or a sorted T cell fraction (not recorded which). The receptors shown here come from a human donor who was either an allogeneic HSCT recipient or a stem cell or donor lymphocyte infusion donor (not recorded which). It is not recorded whose cells these are; they may come from a transplant donor.

The V call is TRBV7-6, the J call TRBJ2-1; 7 bases agree with TRBD2. V shed 8 bases, J shed 5 bases, and the junction held 9 bases outside the gene matches. Per germline, CDR1 SGHVS and CDR2 FNYEAQ. The CDR3 is 14 residues long. In DNA, the CDR3 is TGTGCCAGCCGGCCGAGGCTAGCGGACAATGAGCAGTTCTTC. Amino acid sequence: CASRPRLADNEQFF.

On this clonotype: The junction differs from germline at one of its ends, possibly a read error. The chain is built from TRBV9 and TRBJ1-1, with TRBD1 as a possible D gene (5 bases). CDR1 is SGDLS and CDR2 is YYNGEE in the germline V gene. This CDR3 spans 17 amino acids. The CDR3 nucleotides read TGTGCCAGCAGCGTAGGGACGCGGGGGGAGGCAAACAGTGAAGCTTTCTTT. It is translated as CASSVGTRGEANSEAFF.

In this sample, this clonotype turned up once. This chain joins TRBV5-1 and TRBJ2-7; weak D call: TRBD1 (7 bases). Germline V gene data show CDR1 as SGHRS and CDR2 as YFSETQ. The CDR3 covers 16 residues. Trimming removed 4 bases at V and 0 bases at J, with 17 bases between. The CDR3 is CASSPLAGGSSYEQYF. The CDR3 coding sequence is TGCGCCAGCAGCCCCCTCGCAGGGGGGAGCTCCTACGAGCAGTACTTC.

This clonotype was seen a handful of times. The CDR3 loop is CASSYPKPEAFF. The DNA for the CDR3 is TGTGCCAGCAGTTACCCCAAACCCGAAGCTTTCTTT. The rearrangement joins TRBV6-6 to TRBJ1-1; D call uncertain. Trimming removed 2 bases at V and 8 bases at J, with 9 bases between. The CDR3 sequence is 12 residues long. Germline loops: CDR1 MNHNY, CDR2 SVGAGI (reference sequence).

The rearrangement joins TRBV12-3 or TRBV12-4 to TRBJ2-1; D may be TRBD1 or TRBD2 (5 bases each). V was pared by 3 bases and J by 6 bases, with 15 bases between. The CDR3 runs to 15 residues. CDR3 loop: CASSLLGPGSNEQFF. CDR3 in DNA: TGTGCCAGCAGTTTGCTTGGGCCAGGGAGCAATGAGCAGTTCTTC.

The rearrangement joins TRBV27 to TRBJ2-1; TRBD2 is a possible D gene (6 bases). Germline values: CDR1 MNHEY, CDR2 SMNVEV (reference sequence). The CDR3 has 15 amino acids. V was cut by 5 bases and J by 6 bases, with 17 bases left in between. In nucleotides, the CDR3 is TGTGCCAGCAGTAGAACGGGACTTCTTATCAATGAGCAGTTCTTC. Amino acid sequence: CASSRTGLLINEQFF.

This chain uses TRBV7-9 with TRBJ2-1; TRBD1 aligns across 9 bases. Trimming took 5 bases from V and 8 from J; bases not matched to a gene: 10. This CDR3 comprises 15 residues. Germline CDR1 is SEHNR and CDR2 is FQNEAQ (reference sequence). CDR3 sequence (DNA): TGTGCCAGCAGCCCACGGCGGACAGGGGACCATGAGCAGTTCTTC. The encoded protein is CASSPRRTGDHEQFF.

This clonotype was observed a single time. CDR3 sequence: CASSLEGSGASYEQYF. CDR3 DNA sequence: TGCGCCAGCAGCTTGGAGGGTAGCGGGGCCTCCTACGAGCAGTACTTC. The genes are TRBV5-1 and TRBJ2-7, with 8 bases that match TRBD2. CDR3 length: 16 residues. CDR1 and CDR2 (germline): SGHRS, YFSETQ. Unmatched junction bases numbered 5, after V lost 0 bases and J lost 0 bases.

This clonotype turned up a few times. This chain joins TRBV4-3 and TRBJ1-2, with a possible D match to TRBD1 (5 bases). V lost 0 bases and J 5 bases, leaving 13 bases between the germline ends. Germline CDR1 and CDR2: LGHNA and YSLEER. The CDR3 spans 15 residues. CDR3 DNA: TGCGCCAGCAGCCAAGATCGGGCCTGGGGGTATGGCTACACCTTC. Translation gives CASSQDRAWGYGYTF.

The CDR3 region is CASSFGQGVVGNEKLFF. CDR3 nucleotide sequence: TGCGCCAGCAGCTTCGGCCAGGGGGTAGTTGGGAATGAAAAACTGTTTTTT. V and J are TRBV5-1 and TRBJ1-4; 7 positions agree with TRBD1. J was trimmed by 5 bases and V by 2 bases; bases with no gene match: 12. The CDR3 covers 17 residues. CDR1 SGHRS and CDR2 YFSETQ come from the germline V gene. Full variable domain (rest looked up from reference TRBV5-1 and TRBJ1-4): KAGVTQTPRYLIKTRGQQVTLSCSPISGHRSVSWYQQTPGQGLQFLFEYFSETQRNKGNFPGRFSGRQFSNSRSEMNVSTLELGDSALYLCASSFGQGVVGNEKLFFGSGTQLSVL.

The chain joins TRBV6-6 to TRBJ1-1; D ambiguous. This CDR3 comprises 17 residues. The germline gives CDR1 MNHNY, CDR2 SVGAGI (reference sequence). V was clipped by 2 bases and J by 1 base, with 17 bases between them. CDR3: CASSYAAERAPNTEAFF. The DNA of the CDR3 is TGTGCCAGCAGTTACGCGGCAGAAAGGGCCCCGAACACTGAAGCTTTCTTT.

This rearrangement joins TRBV10-3 to TRBJ2-1; D not certain. CDR1 is ENHRY and CDR2 is SYGVKD in the germline V gene. The V end lost 0 bases, the J end lost 0 bases, and 9 bases lay between the germline ends. The CDR3 totals 16 residues. The CDR3 DNA reads as TGTGCCATCAGTGAGTCGGTTAGGGCCTCCTACAATGAGCAGTTCTTC. It specifies CAISESVRASYNEQFF.

This clonotype was observed a few times. This rearrangement joins TRBV6-5 to TRBJ2-1; 9 bases line up with TRBD1. This CDR3 spans 17 amino acids. Germline V gene data show CDR1 as MNHEY and CDR2 as SVGAGI. Trimming at V came to 4 bases and at J to 4 bases, leaving 11 bases not matched to a gene. Here the CDR3 DNA reads TGTGCCAGCAGTTTTCACCGGGACAGGGTACTTTACAATGAGCAGTTCTTC. Protein sequence: CASSFHRDRVLYNEQFF.

The V and J genes are TRBV3-1 and TRBJ1-6; D might be TRBD1 (6 bases). The CDR3 totals 14 residues. V gave up 3 bases and J gave up 11 bases, with 14 bases separating them. CDR1 is LGHDT, CDR2 YNNKEL, per germline (reference sequence). The CDR3 nucleotides read TGTGCCAGCAGCCAGGACAGTTTCCAAGCACCCCTCCACTTT. This codes for CASSQDSFQAPLHF. Filled out from reference TRBV3-1 and TRBJ1-6, the complete variable domain reads DTAVSQTPKYLVTQMGNDKSIKCEQNLGHDTMYWYKQDSKKFLKIMFSYNNKELIINETVPNRFSPKSPDKAHLNLHINSLELGDSAVYFCASSQDSFQAPLHFGNGTRLTVT.

CDR3 bases: TGTGCCAGCAGTAGATCCGGGAAACAGTATGGCTACACCTTC. Translation gives CASSRSGKQYGYTF. J is TRBJ1-2 and V is TRBV27, with D uncertain. V lost 5 bases to trimming and J lost 5 bases, with 15 bases between them. This CDR3 has 14 amino acids. Germline V gives CDR1 MNHEY, CDR2 SMNVEV (reference sequence).

This clonotype was observed a single time. This chain links TRBV12-3 or TRBV12-4 with TRBJ2-5; 7 nucleotides agree with TRBD1. The CDR3 has 12 amino acids. V lost 5 bases to trimming and J lost 6 bases; unmatched junction nucleotides: 3. The DNA for the CDR3 is TGTGCCAGCAGTCAACAGGGGAAGACCCAGTACTTC. It translates to CASSQQGKTQYF.

This rearrangement joins TRBV16 to TRBJ1-1; no clear D. V gave up 2 bases and J gave up 0 bases, with 4 bases separating them. The CDR3 totals 13 residues. Looked up from germline, CDR1 is KGHSY and CDR2 is FQNENV. CDR3 region: CASSQLMNTEAFF. In DNA form, the CDR3 reads TGTGCCAGCAGCCAACTCATGAACACTGAAGCTTTCTTT.

The chain employs TRBV7-9 and TRBJ1-5; possibly TRBD1 for D (5 bases). The ends were cut back, 4 bases at V and 4 bases at J, with 20 bases in the middle. The CDR3 has 17 residues. Germline V gene data show CDR1 as SEHNR and CDR2 as FQNEAQ (reference sequence). CDR3: CASSSHPLDSPNQPQHF. Written as DNA, the CDR3 is TGTGCCAGCAGCTCTCATCCCCTAGACAGTCCGAATCAGCCCCAGCATTTT.

Only one count was recorded for this clonotype. The rearrangement joins TRBV5-1 to TRBJ2-1, with 14 bases fitting TRBD2. Per germline, CDR1 SGHRS and CDR2 YFSETQ. The CDR3 spans 16 residues. With 4 bases clipped from V and 7 bases from J, the junction kept 7 bases outside the gene matches. CDR3 loop: CASSGGLAGGLNEQFF. The CDR3 bases are TGCGCCAGCAGCGGAGGACTAGCGGGAGGTTTGAATGAGCAGTTCTTC.

The chain carries TRBV13 and TRBJ2-5; TRBD2 matches at 7 bases. V lost 0 bases, J lost 0 bases, and 1 base stayed unmatched. This CDR3 has 15 amino acids. Germline V CDR1 and CDR2: PRHDT, FYEKMQ (reference sequence). CDR3 nucleotides: TGTGCCAGCAGCTTAGGGACTAGCAACCAAGAGACCCAGTACTTC. Its protein product is CASSLGTSNQETQYF. The full variable domain, its missing parts supplied by reference TRBV13 and TRBJ2-5, is AAGVIQSPRHLIKEKRETATLKCYPIPRHDTVYWYQQGPGQDPQFLISFYEKMQSDKGSIPDRFSAQQFSDYHSELNMSSLELGDSALYFCASSLGTSNQETQYFGPGTRLLVL.

The chain recombines TRBV24-1 with TRBJ2-7; 8 nucleotides match TRBD2. Germline-derived CDR1 and CDR2 are KGHDR and SFDVKD. The V gene end was trimmed by 9 bases and the J gene end by 3 bases; junction bases not matched to a gene: 6. This CDR3 region has 13 residues. DNA for the CDR3: TGTGCCACCTCGCGGGGGGCGATCTACGAGCAGTACTTC. Residues: CATSRGAIYEQYF.

This clonotype was counted a few times. V gene TRBV20-1 combines with J gene TRBJ1-1, with TRBD1 as a possible D gene (6 bases). Germline assignment: CDR1 DFQATT and CDR2 SNEGSKA (reference sequence). The germline V and J ends were trimmed by 5 bases and 5 bases, with 18 bases remaining between them. The CDR3 totals 14 residues. In nucleotides, the CDR3 is TGCAGTGCTCCTCCTACAGGGATAGAGACTGAAGCTTTCTTT. This encodes CSAPPTGIETEAFF.

This clonotype came up many times. This chain joins TRBV4-3 and TRBJ1-1; 8 bases match TRBD1. This CDR3 spans 17 amino acids. CDR1 and CDR2 from the germline V gene are LGHNA and YSLEER. The junction had 7 bases not matched to a gene; V was cut back by 1 base and J by 0 bases. The DNA of the CDR3 is TGCGCCAGCAGCCAAGTATCCGGGACAGGAGTGAACACTGAAGCTTTCTTT. Its protein is CASSQVSGTGVNTEAFF.

This clonotype was counted many times. V and J are TRBV7-8 and TRBJ1-1; D remains unclear. Looked up from germline, CDR1 is SGHVS and CDR2 is FQNEAQ. The CDR3 runs 13 residues. Trimming pared 1 base from V and 2 bases from J, leaving 5 bases between. The CDR3, as DNA: TGTGCCAGCAGCTTAGACCTTAACACTGAAGCTTTCTTT. Translation gives CASSLDLNTEAFF.